The 17 T cell receptor beta chains listed next were all sequenced from one sample in a study of T cell responses to AZD1222 COVID-19 vaccine. Generated by immunoSEQ multiplex PCR, the TCRdb table keeps only in-frame clones and is missing some. Seen here are 130,000 to 150,000 clones, under 95% observed once, and the top ten hold 2.8%. The sample here was peripheral blood, taken on day 0 of MenACWY control vaccination. Every receptor here comes from an adult in good health.

The chain uses TRBV10-3 and TRBJ2-1, with D possibly being TRBD1 (5 bases). V lost 7 bases to trimming and J lost 7 bases, with 14 bases between them. The CDR3 covers 13 residues. Germline V gene lookup returns CDR1 ENHRY and CDR2 SYGVKD. This CDR3 reads CAINGALGNEQFF. CDR3 DNA: TGTGCCATCAATGGGGCCTTGGGGAATGAGCAGTTCTTC.

J is TRBJ2-5 and V is TRBV4-1; D is uncertain. The CDR3 has 17 amino acids. Germline CDR1 is MGHRA and CDR2 is YSYEKL. Trimming took 0 bases from V and 1 from J, leaving 15 bases between them. Written as DNA, the CDR3 is TGCGCCAGCAGCCAAGAGGCTCAGGATAGCCCCCAAGAGACCCAGTACTTC. Translation gives CASSQEAQDSPQETQYF.

The chain links TRBV5-1 to TRBJ2-7; D is unclear. The germline V and J ends were trimmed by 6 bases and 4 bases, with 11 bases remaining between them. The CDR3 is made up of 12 amino acids. Looked up from germline, CDR1 is SGHRS and CDR2 is YFSETQ. The CDR3 sequence is CASTDSDYEQYF. The CDR3 nucleotides are TGCGCCAGCACCGATTCCGATTACGAGCAGTACTTC.

This chain uses TRBV19 with TRBJ1-2; 7 bases are shared with TRBD1. The J segment lost 4 bases and the V segment lost 7 bases, leaving 12 bases of the junction unmatched. Germline loops: CDR1 LNHDA, CDR2 SQIVND (reference sequence). The CDR3 consists of 15 residues. Here the CDR3 reads CASKGSLRTGYGYTF. The CDR3 DNA follows: TGTGCCAGTAAAGGGTCTTTACGGACAGGCTATGGCTACACCTTC. Together with reference TRBV19 and TRBJ1-2, the CDR3 gives the full variable domain: DGGITQSPKYLFRKEGQNVTLSCEQNLNHDAMYWYRQDPGQGLRLIYYSQIVNDFQKGDIAEGYSVSREKKESFPLTVTSAQKNPTAFYLCASKGSLRTGYGYTFGSGTRLTVV.

The chain joins TRBV29-1 to TRBJ1-4; tentatively, D is TRBD1 (6 bases). V lost 6 bases and J lost 2, with 13 bases in between. Germline lookup yields CDR1 SQVTM and CDR2 ANQGSEA. The CDR3 consists of 14 residues. The CDR3 bases are TGCAGCGTAACAGGGAAGGGGACTAATGAAAAACTGTTTTTT. Encoded protein: CSVTGKGTNEKLFF.

This chain joins TRBV9 and TRBJ2-2; TRBD1 aligns across 11 bases. Germline-derived CDR1 and CDR2 are SGDLS and YYNGEE. Trimming at V came to 4 bases and at J to 6 bases, leaving 5 bases not matched to a gene. This CDR3 has 15 amino acids. CDR3 coding DNA: TGTGCCAGCAGCCCCGGGACAGGGGGTTCCGGGGAGCTGTTTTTT. Protein sequence: CASSPGTGGSGELFF.

V gene TRBV24-1 combines with J gene TRBJ2-1; 10 nucleotides align to TRBD2. CDR3 length equals 15 residues. J gave up 0 bases and V 7 bases, and 2 bases lay outside the gene matches. Germline V lookup: CDR1 KGHDR, CDR2 SFDVKD. CDR3 bases: TGTGCCACCAGCCCTAGCGGGAGCTCCTACAATGAGCAGTTCTTC. This sequence encodes CATSPSGSSYNEQFF.

This chain joins TRBV3-1 (or the pseudogene TRBV3-2) and TRBJ2-1; 13 nucleotides line up with TRBD2. J was trimmed by 4 bases and V by 3 bases; bases with no gene match: 3. The CDR3 runs to 16 residues. From germline, CDR1 is LGHDT and CDR2 YNNKEL (reference sequence). CDR3 DNA sequence: TGTGCCAGCAGCCACGGGACTAGCGGGATTTACAATGAGCAGTTCTTC. This codes for CASSHGTSGIYNEQFF.

A few counts support this clone. The V and J genes are TRBV6-5 and TRBJ1-1, with D perhaps matching TRBD1 (5 bases). The V gene lost 7 bases and the J gene lost 8 bases, with 11 bases spanning the gap. Germline CDR1 reads MNHEY; CDR2 reads SVGAGI. This CDR3 spans 11 amino acids. CDR3 sequence reads: CASTEGREAFF. The CDR3 DNA is TGTGCCAGCACCGAGGGGAGAGAAGCTTTCTTT.

CDR3 nucleotides: TGTGCCAGCTCACAGGTCACGAACACTGAAGCTTTCTTT. The encoded protein is CASSQVTNTEAFF. The chain links TRBV3-1 (or the pseudogene TRBV3-2) to TRBJ1-1; maybe TRBD1 (5 bases). This CDR3 has 13 amino acids. The V gene's germline CDR1 is LGHDT and CDR2 YNNKEL (reference sequence). The V and J ends lost 8 bases and 1 base respectively, with 11 bases between them.

In DNA form, the CDR3 reads TGTGCCAGCAGCTCCTGGACTAGCGGGAGAGATGACACCGGGGAGCTGTTTTTT. It encodes CASSSWTSGRDDTGELFF. J is TRBJ2-2 and V is TRBV7-3; 13 positions match TRBD2. The length of the CDR3 is 18 residues. Germline lookup yields CDR1 SGHTA and CDR2 FQGTGA. V shed 4 bases and J 3 bases; nucleotides not matched to a gene: 8.

This clone is a singleton in its sample. The V call is TRBV27, the J call TRBJ2-7, with 9 bases lining up with TRBD2. Germline CDR1 reads MNHEY; CDR2 reads SMNVEV (reference sequence). V lost 6 bases, J lost 5 bases, and 11 bases stayed unmatched. There are 15 residues in the CDR3. CDR3 amino acids: CASRKLSGSSNEQYF. The CDR3 coding sequence is TGTGCCAGCAGGAAGCTTAGCGGGAGTTCCAACGAGCAGTACTTC.

V usage is TRBV5-1 and J usage is TRBJ2-1; maybe TRBD1 (5 bases). The CDR3 length is 14 residues. CDR1 and CDR2 (germline): SGHRS, YFSETQ. V was pared by 0 bases and J by 5 bases, with 9 bases between. CDR3 sequence (DNA): TGCGCCAGCAGCTTGGGACAGAGAGACAATGAGCAGTTCTTC. It translates to CASSLGQRDNEQFF.

This rearrangement joins TRBV6-5 to TRBJ1-6, with 8 bases matching TRBD1. Germline CDR1 MNHEY, CDR2 SVGAGI. Trimming cost V 6 bases and J 5 bases; bases outside gene matches: 3. The CDR3 runs 14 residues. CDR3 DNA: TGTGCCAGCAGCTCACAGGGGGATAATTCACCCCTCCACTTT. It translates to CASSSQGDNSPLHF.

In nucleotides, the CDR3 is TGTGCCAGCATCCAACCGGACAGGGGCAATCAGCCCCAGCATTTT. This translates into CASIQPDRGNQPQHF. The chain employs TRBV25-1 and TRBJ1-5; 8 bases are shared with TRBD1. This CDR3 contains 15 residues. V shed 7 bases and J 2 bases; nucleotides not matched to a gene: 7. Looked up from germline, CDR1 is MGHDK and CDR2 is SYGVNS.

The chain couples TRBV5-6 to TRBJ1-1, with 9 bases matching TRBD1. Germline-derived CDR1 and CDR2 are SGHDT and YYEEEE. The CDR3 consists of 14 residues. V lost 3 bases and J lost 0; bases outside the gene matches: 0. The DNA for the CDR3 is TGTGCCAGCAGCTGGGACAGGGTGAACACTGAAGCTTTCTTT. Its translation is CASSWDRVNTEAFF.

This chain connects TRBV27 to TRBJ2-5; no reliable D call. The CDR3 is 12 residues long. Trimming pared 5 bases from V and 5 bases from J, leaving 9 bases between. Per germline, CDR1 MNHEY and CDR2 SMNVEV (reference sequence). The CDR3 is CASSQACETQYF. For the CDR3, the DNA is TGTGCCAGCAGTCAGGCCTGTGAGACCCAGTACTTC.